A single sample gave rise to the 20 T cell receptor beta chains below, sequenced in a study of blood T cells in healthy people across ages. Together with a sample-barcoded 5' primer, a J-beta primer mix was included in a second PCR lasting roughly 6 to 12 cycles. TCRdb analysed the 5' RACE reads with MiXCR anew, one entry per CDR3 protein. This table has 1.5 million to 2 million distinct CDR3 sequences, approximately 30% appearing once. Sequences were obtained from blood. Source of these receptors: a woman younger than 45 in good health.

This clonotype was seen repeatedly, ten times or more. This sequence joins TRBV4-2 and TRBJ2-5, with 8 bases that match TRBD2. The V gene end was trimmed by 3 bases and the J gene end by 1 base; junction bases not matched to a gene: 1. Germline V gene sequence: CDR1 LGHNA, CDR2 YNFKEQ. This CDR3 is built from 14 residues. CDR3 residues: CASSQGLGQETQYF. The DNA of the CDR3 is TGTGCCAGCAGCCAGGGACTAGGCCAAGAGACCCAGTACTTC.

This clonotype was picked up a small number of times. The gene calls are TRBV7-2 and TRBJ2-5; tentatively, D is TRBD2 (6 bases). In germline, CDR1 is SGHTA, CDR2 FQGNSA. V lost 6 bases and J lost 1, with 18 bases in between. The CDR3 covers 16 residues. The CDR3 region is CASRKLATSFQETQYF. Here the CDR3 DNA reads TGTGCCAGCAGAAAACTAGCCACCTCATTCCAAGAGACCCAGTACTTC.

As regards this clonotype: One junction end disagrees with the germline gene, perhaps due to a read error. The chain links TRBV12-3 or TRBV12-4 to TRBJ1-1; D possibly corresponds to TRBD1 (5 bases). CDR3 length: 16 amino acids. The CDR3 coding sequence is TGTGCCAGCAGTTTGGAAGGTCGAGACAGACGTACTGAAGCTCTCTTT. Translation: CASSLEGRDRRTEALF.

V usage is TRBV7-9 and J usage is TRBJ1-4; D is undetermined. With 7 bases removed from V and 3 bases from J, the gap between germline ends came to 12 bases. The CDR3 runs to 14 residues. Germline loops: CDR1 SEHNR, CDR2 FQNEAQ (reference sequence). The CDR3 DNA is TGTGCCAGCACTCGCCCGAACGCTAATGAAAAACTGTTTTTT. Translation gives CASTRPNANEKLFF.

The genes are TRBV2 and TRBJ1-2; D is unresolved. V lost 6 bases to trimming and J lost 5 bases, with 10 bases between them. Germline CDR1 reads SNHLY; CDR2 reads FYNNEI. This CDR3 region has 12 residues. This CDR3 reads CASRPLGYGYTF. The CDR3 DNA follows: TGTGCCAGCAGACCACTTGGGTATGGCTACACCTTC.

This clonotype has at least ten counts. V usage is TRBV11-2 and J usage is TRBJ2-1; TRBD1 might be the D (5 bases). The CDR3 runs 17 residues. Deletions cut 1 base from V and 4 bases from J, with 17 bases between. The germline gives CDR1 SGHAT, CDR2 FQNNGV. This CDR3 reads CASSLVSKGVKYNEQFF. In nucleotides, the CDR3 is TGTGCCAGCAGCTTAGTTTCAAAAGGGGTGAAGTACAATGAGCAGTTCTTC.

This clonotype was recorded a few times. This chain links TRBV6-6 with TRBJ1-4; maybe TRBD1 (5 bases). This CDR3 has 15 residues. CDR1 is MNHNY and CDR2 is SVGAGI in the germline V gene (reference sequence). Trimming stripped 5 bases from V and 3 bases from J, with 13 bases between. In DNA, the CDR3 is TGTGCCAGCAGTCCAGCAGGGAGGGCTAATGAAAAACTGTTTTTT. Its protein is CASSPAGRANEKLFF.

This clonotype has just a few counts. This chain joins TRBV7-2 and TRBJ1-2, with 10 bases aligning to TRBD1. Trimming took 4 bases from V and 8 from J; bases not matched to a gene: 10. Germline assignment: CDR1 SGHTA and CDR2 FQGNSA. The CDR3 runs to 15 residues. CDR3 region: CASSYDRGLSEGYTF. The DNA of the CDR3 is TGTGCCAGCAGCTACGACAGGGGGCTCTCGGAAGGCTACACCTTC.

The chain links TRBV7-3 to TRBJ2-1, with a possible D match to TRBD1 (6 bases). The V and J ends lost 5 bases and 2 bases respectively, with 13 bases between them. CDR3 length: 15 amino acids. Germline V lookup: CDR1 SGHTA, CDR2 FQGTGA. This CDR3 reads CASSTYRDTYNEQFF. The CDR3 DNA sequence: TGTGCCAGCAGCACCTACAGGGATACCTACAATGAGCAGTTCTTC.

V is TRBV7-2 and J is TRBJ2-7; possibly TRBD1 or TRBD2 for D (6 bases each). V gave up 1 base and J gave up 0 bases, with 13 bases separating them. The V gene's germline CDR1 is SGHTA and CDR2 FQGNSA. The CDR3 has 16 residues. This chain's CDR3 is CASSLVGGLPSYEQYF. In DNA, the CDR3 is TGTGCCAGCAGCTTAGTAGGGGGACTTCCCTCCTACGAGCAGTACTTC.

This clonotype was seen a few times. The chain uses TRBV10-2 and TRBJ2-5; no firm D call. V lost 7 bases and J 1 base, leaving 13 bases between the germline ends. Germline CDR1 is WSHSY and CDR2 is SAAADI. This CDR3 is 14 amino acids long. The CDR3 is CASTGPSSQETQYF. The CDR3 DNA reads TGCGCCAGCACCGGCCCGAGCTCCCAAGAGACCCAGTACTTC.

The chain links TRBV6-2 or TRBV6-3 to TRBJ2-7; 9 positions match TRBD2. J gave up 2 bases and V 2 bases, and 4 bases lay outside the gene matches. The CDR3 covers 15 residues. Germline V gives CDR1 MNHEY, CDR2 SVGEGT. The CDR3 region is CASSYIGLATYEQYF. As DNA, the CDR3 is TGTGCCAGCAGTTACATTGGACTAGCGACCTACGAGCAGTACTTC.

This CDR3 is CSARIDRDQETQYF. DNA of the CDR3: TGCAGTGCTAGGATAGACAGGGACCAAGAGACCCAGTACTTC. This sequence joins TRBV20-1 and TRBJ2-5; 7 bases agree with TRBD1. Germline V lookup: CDR1 DFQATT, CDR2 SNEGSKA (reference sequence). CDR3 size: 14 residues. V shed 3 bases, J shed 0 bases, and the junction held 4 bases outside the gene matches.

This clonotype was detected only a few times. The chain combines TRBV7-3 with TRBJ2-7; 8 bases are a match to TRBD1. CDR1 is SGHTA, CDR2 FQGTGA, per germline. The V and J ends lost 5 bases and 7 bases, in that order; junction bases with no gene match: 25. The CDR3 length is 19 residues. The CDR3 bases are TGTGCCAGCAGCACCAGGCAGGGCACGACAGGGGCCGGCTACAATGAGCAGTACTTC. Its protein is CASSTRQGTTGAGYNEQYF. The variable domain in full, with the rest retrieved from reference TRBV7-3 and TRBJ2-7, is GAGVSQTPSNKVTEKGKYVELRCDPISGHTALYWYRQSLGQGPEFLIYFQGTGAADDSGLPNDRFFAVRPEGSVSTLKIQRTERGDSAVYLCASSTRQGTTGAGYNEQYFGPGTRLTVT.

As for this clonotype: This may be a read error: a much more frequent sequence differs by one nucleotide. The V call is TRBV20-1, the J call TRBJ2-3, with 9 bases lining up with TRBD2. Germline-derived CDR1 and CDR2 are DFQATT and SNEGSKA (reference sequence). The CDR3 runs to 13 residues. V shed 6 bases and J 11 bases; nucleotides not matched to a gene: 12. This CDR3 is CSAPASSGNMQYF. The DNA for the CDR3 is TGCAGTGCCCCTGCATCTAGCGGGAACATGCAGTATTTT.

This clonotype was detected only a few times. This chain connects TRBV7-2 to TRBJ2-3; D is perhaps TRBD2 (6 bases). This CDR3 is built from 15 residues. Trimming left V 5 bases short and J 6 bases short, with 18 bases between. Germline values: CDR1 SGHTA, CDR2 FQGNSA. CDR3: CASSPEGLASDTQYF. Written as DNA, the CDR3 is TGTGCCAGCAGCCCGGAGGGCCTTGCCTCGGATACGCAGTATTTT.

This clonotype was recorded many times. The chain links TRBV29-1 to TRBJ1-5; 8 positions match TRBD1. Per the germline V gene, CDR1 is SQVTM and CDR2 is ANQGSEA. CDR3 length: 13 residues. After removal of 6 bases from V and 4 bases from J, the junction contained 5 bases not matched to a gene. This CDR3 is CSVGDRSNQPQHF. The CDR3 nucleotides are TGCAGCGTGGGGGACAGGTCGAATCAGCCCCAGCATTTT.

The chain links TRBV7-9 to TRBJ2-2; D is uncertain. In germline, CDR1 is SEHNR, CDR2 FQNEAQ (reference sequence). V was trimmed by 0 bases and J by 1 base, leaving 9 bases between them. The CDR3 runs 16 residues. The CDR3 sequence is CASSLALQQNTGELFF. The CDR3 DNA reads as TGTGCCAGCAGCTTAGCGCTACAGCAGAACACCGGGGAGCTGTTTTTT. The whole variable domain, remainder taken from reference TRBV7-9 and TRBJ2-2, is DTGVSQNPRHKITKRGQNVTFRCDPISEHNRLYWYRQTLGQGPEFLTYFQNEAQLEKSRLLSDRFSAERPKGSFSTLEIQRTEQGDSAMYLCASSLALQQNTGELFFGEGSRLTVL.

This chain connects TRBV7-6 to TRBJ2-3; TRBD2 matches 10 bases. With 5 bases clipped from V and 4 bases from J, the junction kept 12 bases outside the gene matches. Looked up from germline, CDR1 is SGHVS and CDR2 is FNYEAQ. The CDR3 runs 17 residues. As DNA, the CDR3 is TGTGCCAGCAGCCAGCTTAGCGGGGGGTATGTTGCAGATACGCAGTATTTT. It encodes CASSQLSGGYVADTQYF.

As for this clonotype: The junction shows a germline mismatch at one end, possibly a read error. The V and J genes are TRBV5-1 and TRBJ2-1, with 14 bases aligning to TRBD2. The germline V gene encodes CDR1 SGHRS and CDR2 YFSETQ. The CDR3 loop spans 17 amino acids. CDR3 residues: CASNLEGTSGRYNEQFF. Written as DNA, the CDR3 is TGCGCCAGCAACTTGGAGGGGACTAGCGGGAGATACAATGAGCAGTTCTTC. The whole variable domain, filled in from reference TRBV5-1 and TRBJ2-1, reads KAGVTQTPRYLIKTRGQQVTLSCSPISGHRSVSWYQQTPGQGLQFLFEYFSETQRNKGNFPGRFSGRQFSNSRSEMNVSTLELGDSALYLCASNLEGTSGRYNEQFFGPGTRLTVL.